Below, one T cell receptor beta chain is given with its context. Its antigen is unknown. This sample stems from a study of OX40 agonist ivuxolimab in advanced cancers. Study background: An agonistic human IgG2 monoclonal antibody against OX40 (CD134) was given. A male proportion of 82.7% was recorded, with mean age about 62 years and range roughly 23 to 90. Findings and caveats of the study: Expanded clones were, on average, more numerous among CD8+ T cells than CD4+. Undetermined was the antigen specificity of the expanded peripheral T cells.

The protocol was immunoSEQ multiplex PCR, while the TCRdb copy is restricted to in-frame clones and leaves out a portion. Of roughly 15,000 clones in the sample, less than 90% are singletons; the top ten hold roughly 66%. The receptor comes from an adult with an advanced solid tumor such as melanoma, head and neck, liver or kidney cancer. Material: CD4+ or CD8+ T cells sorted from blood, obtained in a trial of the OX40 agonist ivuxolimab.

CDR3 in amino acids: CASSQDRQGRYEQYF. CDR3 bases: TGCGCCAGCAGCCAAGATAGACAGGGGCGCTACGAGCAGTACTTC. The rearrangement uses TRBV4-3 and TRBJ2-7; 8 bases are a match to TRBD1. The CDR3 runs to 15 residues. V was clipped by 0 bases and J by 3 bases; unmatched bases: 4. The germline gives CDR1 LGHNA, CDR2 YSLEER.